This T cell receptor beta chain comes out of a study of T cells after yellow fever vaccination. CDR3 length equals 13 residues. Germline assignment: CDR1 MNHEY and CDR2 SMNVEV (reference sequence). Trimming took off 7 bases at V and 4 bases at J, with 10 bases between the two ends. TCR cDNA, made by 5'RACE template switching, carried an added universal primer site and UMIs. Using its own MiXCR run on the 5' RACE reads, TCRdb lists one record per CDR3 protein. The data show a few hundred thousand distinct CDR3 sequences, about 17% seen once. The sample in question was PBMCs, obtained less than 6 days after the first yellow fever vaccination. The gene calls are TRBV27 and TRBJ1-4; TRBD1 is a possible D gene (6 bases). The TCR comes from a man aged 18 to 30 who received the YFV17D yellow fever vaccine. This CDR3 reads CASKQGYNEKLFF. CDR3 bases: TGTGCCAGCAAACAGGGATATAATGAAAAACTGTTTTTT. The complete variable domain, with remaining parts taken from reference TRBV27 and TRBJ1-4, reads EAQVTQNPRYLITVTGKKLTVTCSQNMNHEYMSWYRQDPGLGLRQIYYSMNVEVTDKGDVPEGYKVSRKEKRNFPLILESPSPNQTSLYFCASKQGYNEKLFFGSGTQLSVL.